This T cell receptor (beta chain) is drawn from a study of T cells in localized non-small cell lung cancer. As to this clone: Its antigen is still unknown.

Trimming cost V 5 bases and J 1 base, with 13 bases left between them. Germline assignment: CDR1 LNHDA and CDR2 SQIVND (reference sequence). The CDR3 runs 15 residues. Points from the study as a whole: Exceeding tumor, uninvolved adjacent lung had the highest T cell clonality. Since sequencing was restricted to only one region of the tumor, intratumor heterogeneity remains a possibility. Paired adjacent lung recovered a median roughly 50 of the top 100 tumor clones.

The table came from immunoSEQ multiplex PCR; TCRdb's copy has only in-frame clones and leaves some out. The data show around 780 clones, 18% seen once. J is TRBJ2-3 and V is TRBV19; D may be TRBD1 (5 bases). The receptor's source is a man aged 40 to 70 with stage III squamous cell lung carcinoma. This specimen consisted of normal lung tissue next to the tumor, obtained before any cancer treatment. CDR3 loop: CASSGTGPGTDTQYF. CDR3 DNA: TGTGCCAGTAGTGGCACAGGCCCTGGCACAGATACGCAGTATTTT.